What follows is one TCR beta chain and its context. The study ran its PCR with 60 Vbeta and 13 Jbeta primers. Assay: immunoSEQ multiplex PCR; the TCRdb copy retains only in-frame clones and omits some. Here the sample spans about 220,000 clones, over 60% being singletons. These data come from a study of cytomegalovirus exposure and HLA in healthy donors. Germline assignment: CDR1 KGHSH and CDR2 LQKENI. The CDR3 contains 16 residues. J gave up 3 bases and V 2 bases, and 6 bases lay outside the gene matches. The rearrangement links TRBV18 to TRBJ1-2, with 10 bases identical to TRBD1. This TCR was recovered from a male donor in good health and CMV-seronegative. The sample taken for sequencing was PBMCs. In nucleotides, the CDR3 is TGTGCCAGCTCACCAACAGACAGGGGGCGAGACTATGGCTACACCTTC. Translating gives CASSPTDRGRDYGYTF.